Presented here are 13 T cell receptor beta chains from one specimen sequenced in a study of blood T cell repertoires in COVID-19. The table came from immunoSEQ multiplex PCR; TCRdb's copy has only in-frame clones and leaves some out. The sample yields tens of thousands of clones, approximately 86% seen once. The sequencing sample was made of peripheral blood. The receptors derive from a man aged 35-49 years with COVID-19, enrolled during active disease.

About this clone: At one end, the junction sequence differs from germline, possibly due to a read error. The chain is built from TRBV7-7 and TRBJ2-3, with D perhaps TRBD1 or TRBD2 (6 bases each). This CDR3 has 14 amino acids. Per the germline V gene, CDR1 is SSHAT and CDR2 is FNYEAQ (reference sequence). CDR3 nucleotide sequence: TGTGCTAGCAGCTTAGGGGGGCCAACAGATACGCAGTATTTT. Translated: CASSLGGPTDTQYF.

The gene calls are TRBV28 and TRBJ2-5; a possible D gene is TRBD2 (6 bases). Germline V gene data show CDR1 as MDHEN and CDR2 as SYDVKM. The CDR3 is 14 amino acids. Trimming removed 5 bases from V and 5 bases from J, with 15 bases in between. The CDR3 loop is CASSPQTRRETQYF. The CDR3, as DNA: TGTGCCAGCAGTCCTCAGACTAGAAGGGAGACCCAGTACTTC.

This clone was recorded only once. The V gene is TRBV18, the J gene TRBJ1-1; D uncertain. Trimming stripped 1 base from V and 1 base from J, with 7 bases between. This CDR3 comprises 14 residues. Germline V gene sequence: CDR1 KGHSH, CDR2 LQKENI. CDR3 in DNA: TGTGCCAGCTCACCACAACAGTGGAACACTGAAGCTTTCTTT. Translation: CASSPQQWNTEAFF.

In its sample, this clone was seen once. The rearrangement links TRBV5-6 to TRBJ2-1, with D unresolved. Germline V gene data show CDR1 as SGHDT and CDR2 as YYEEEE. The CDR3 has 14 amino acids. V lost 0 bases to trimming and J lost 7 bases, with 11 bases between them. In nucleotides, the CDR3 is TGTGCCAGCAGCTTGGGGTCCCCTGCGAATGAGCAGTTCTTC. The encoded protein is CASSLGSPANEQFF.

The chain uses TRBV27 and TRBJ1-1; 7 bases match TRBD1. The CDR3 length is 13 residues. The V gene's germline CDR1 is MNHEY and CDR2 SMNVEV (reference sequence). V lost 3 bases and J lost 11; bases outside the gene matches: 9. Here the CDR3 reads CASSLGQGVHAFF. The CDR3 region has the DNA TGTGCCAGCAGTTTGGGGCAGGGGGTGCATGCTTTCTTT.

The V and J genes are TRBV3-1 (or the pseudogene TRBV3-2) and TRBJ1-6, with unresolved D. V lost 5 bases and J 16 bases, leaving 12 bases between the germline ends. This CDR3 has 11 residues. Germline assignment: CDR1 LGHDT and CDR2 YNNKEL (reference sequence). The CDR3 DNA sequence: TGTGCCAGCAGCAGCAGCGGTGCACTCCACTTT. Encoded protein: CASSSSGALHF.

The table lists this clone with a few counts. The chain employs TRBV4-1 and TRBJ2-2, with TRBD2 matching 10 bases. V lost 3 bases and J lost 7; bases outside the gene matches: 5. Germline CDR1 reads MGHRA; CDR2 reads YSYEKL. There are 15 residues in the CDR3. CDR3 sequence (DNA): TGCGCCAGCAGCCAGGGCGGACTAGCGGTCGGGGAGCTGTTTTTT. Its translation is CASSQGGLAVGELFF.

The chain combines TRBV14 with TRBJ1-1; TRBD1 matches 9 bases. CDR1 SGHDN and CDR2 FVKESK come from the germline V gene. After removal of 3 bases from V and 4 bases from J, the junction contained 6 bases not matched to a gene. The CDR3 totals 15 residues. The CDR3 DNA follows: TGTGCCAGCAGCCAGGACAGGGGTGTGTTCACTGAAGCTTTCTTT. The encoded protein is CASSQDRGVFTEAFF.

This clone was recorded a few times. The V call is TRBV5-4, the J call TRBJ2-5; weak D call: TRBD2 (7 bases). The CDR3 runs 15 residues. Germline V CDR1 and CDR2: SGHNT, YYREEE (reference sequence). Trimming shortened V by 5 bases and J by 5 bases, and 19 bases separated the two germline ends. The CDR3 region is CASRDRSGGGETQYF. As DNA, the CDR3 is TGTGCCAGCAGGGACCGATCGGGGGGCGGGGAGACCCAGTACTTC. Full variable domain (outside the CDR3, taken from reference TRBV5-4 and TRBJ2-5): ETGVTQSPTHLIKTRGQQVTLRCSSQSGHNTVSWYQQALGQGPQFIFQYYREEENGRGNFPPRFSGLQFPNYSSELNVNALELDDSALYLCASRDRSGGGETQYFGPGTRLLVL.

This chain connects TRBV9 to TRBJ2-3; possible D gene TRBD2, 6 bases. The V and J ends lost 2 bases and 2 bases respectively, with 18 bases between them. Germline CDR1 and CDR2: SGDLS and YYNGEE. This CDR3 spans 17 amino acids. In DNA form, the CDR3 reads TGTGCCAGCAGCGTCGACGGGACTCCTAAGTTCACAGATACGCAGTATTTT. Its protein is CASSVDGTPKFTDTQYF.

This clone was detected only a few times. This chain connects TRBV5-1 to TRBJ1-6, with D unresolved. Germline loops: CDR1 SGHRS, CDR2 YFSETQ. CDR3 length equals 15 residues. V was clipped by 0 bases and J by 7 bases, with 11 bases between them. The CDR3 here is CASSLAGSENSPLHF. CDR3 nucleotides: TGCGCCAGCAGCTTGGCGGGGTCCGAAAATTCACCCCTCCACTTT.

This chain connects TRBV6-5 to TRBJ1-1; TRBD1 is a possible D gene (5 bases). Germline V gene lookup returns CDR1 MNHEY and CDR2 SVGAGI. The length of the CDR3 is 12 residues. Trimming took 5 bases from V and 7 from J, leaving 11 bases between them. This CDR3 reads CASSPRGVEAFF. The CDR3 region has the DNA TGTGCCAGCAGTCCTCGGGGGGTTGAAGCTTTCTTT.

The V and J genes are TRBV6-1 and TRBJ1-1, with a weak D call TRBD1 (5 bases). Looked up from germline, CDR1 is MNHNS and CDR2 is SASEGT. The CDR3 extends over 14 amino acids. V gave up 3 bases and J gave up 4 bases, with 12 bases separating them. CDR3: CASSDRGGATEAFF. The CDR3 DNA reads TGTGCCAGCAGTGATCGGGGAGGGGCCACTGAAGCTTTCTTT.